Listed here are 9 T cell receptor beta chains from one sample, sequenced in a study of Graves' ophthalmopathy and Graves' hyperthyroidism. From RNA, the CDR3 regions of TCR beta chains were amplified and sequenced. The first-round RT-PCR employed HTBI primers together with the Qiagen OneStep RT-PCR kit. A multiplex PCR was then performed as the second round. One entry per CDR3 protein results from TCRdb running MiXCR on the multiplex PCR reads. There are about 740,000 distinct CDR3 sequences in the sample; around 40% occur only once, and approximately 43% lies in the top ten. The sample was peripheral blood. These receptors came from an adult man with Graves' ophthalmopathy.

The table lists this clonotype with many counts. CDR3 loop: CSGDRGNTEAFF. In DNA, the CDR3 is TGCAGCGGGGACAGGGGGAACACTGAAGCTTTCTTT. The V gene is TRBV29-1, the J gene TRBJ1-1; 10 nucleotides line up with TRBD1. This CDR3 region has 12 residues. The V gene end was trimmed by 7 bases and the J gene end by 1 base; junction bases not matched to a gene: 0. CDR1 is SQVTM and CDR2 is ANQGSEA in the germline V gene.

V is TRBV20-1 and J is TRBJ2-7, with a tentative D call TRBD1 (6 bases). CDR1 DFQATT and CDR2 SNEGSKA come from the germline V gene (reference sequence). This CDR3 has 12 amino acids. The ends were cut back, 5 bases at V and 7 bases at J, with 15 bases in the middle. The CDR3, as DNA: TGCAGTGCTGAGGGGGTAGCGAGTGAGCAGTACTTC. Its protein is CSAEGVASEQYF.

The chain combines TRBV7-9 with TRBJ1-4, with a tentative D call TRBD1 (6 bases). The CDR3 consists of 13 residues. Trimming removed 5 bases from V and 8 bases from J, with 12 bases in between. CDR1 is SEHNR, CDR2 FQNEAQ, per germline (reference sequence). In DNA, the CDR3 is TGTGCCAGCAGCCCTTCCGGGACAGAAAAACTGTTTTTT. Translated: CASSPSGTEKLFF.

Concerning this clonotype itself: It may be a read error: a sequence one base away is much more abundant. J is TRBJ1-1 and V is TRBV7-9; D remains unclear. Germline loops: CDR1 SEHNR, CDR2 FQNEAQ (reference sequence). The CDR3 spans 13 residues. CDR3 nucleotide sequence: TGTGCCAGCAGCTTGACCCTTAGGGCTGAAACTTTCTTT. It yields the protein CASSLTLRAETFF.

The chain links TRBV9 to TRBJ1-3; D might be TRBD1 (5 bases). The CDR3 length is 14 residues. Germline V gene sequence: CDR1 SGDLS, CDR2 YYNGEE. V gave up 0 bases and J gave up 7 bases, with 11 bases separating them. For the CDR3, the DNA is TGTGCCAGCAGCGTAGACCCAAGGGACAACACCATATATTTT. Amino acid sequence: CASSVDPRDNTIYF. The full variable domain, rest sourced from reference TRBV9 and TRBJ1-3, is DSGVTQTPKHLITATGQRVTLRCSPRSGDLSVYWYQQSLDQGLQFLIQYYNGEERAKGNILERFSAQQFPDLHSELNLSSLELGDSALYFCASSVDPRDNTIYFGEGSWLTVV.

This clonotype occurred many times. The rearrangement joins TRBV10-3 to TRBJ2-7; D possibly corresponds to TRBD1 (6 bases). This CDR3 region has 15 residues. Trimming pared 6 bases from V and 1 base from J, leaving 16 bases between. Germline-derived CDR1 and CDR2 are ENHRY and SYGVKD. CDR3 DNA sequence: TGTGCCATCAGGACAGGCGCTGGGATTTCCTACGAGCAGTACTTC. It specifies CAIRTGAGISYEQYF.

In the case of this clonotype: Just one base apart from a much larger clone, this may be a read error. The chain joins TRBV7-6 to TRBJ2-2; D unclear. This CDR3 spans 15 amino acids. Germline V gives CDR1 SGHVS, CDR2 FNYEAQ. The ends were cut back, 3 bases at V and 4 bases at J, with 12 bases in the middle. The DNA for the CDR3 is TGTGCCAGCAGCTTGGAGCCAGGAGCCACCGGGGAGCTGTTTTTT. Translating it yields CASSLEPGATGELFF.

There are a few counts of this clonotype. The chain couples TRBV25-1 to TRBJ1-2; perhaps TRBD1 as D (6 bases). The V gene lost 5 bases and the J gene lost 4 bases, with 23 bases spanning the gap. CDR1 is MGHDK, CDR2 SYGVNS, per germline. This CDR3 region has 17 residues. The CDR3: CASSFVLTWTAGYGYTF. The CDR3 DNA reads as TGTGCCAGCAGTTTCGTCCTAACCTGGACAGCGGGCTATGGCTACACCTTC.

This clonotype showed up many times. The rearrangement joins TRBV15 to TRBJ2-1, with TRBD1 matching 7 bases. Germline V gene data show CDR1 as LNHNV and CDR2 as YYDKDF (reference sequence). The CDR3 extends over 14 amino acids. V lost 1 base, J lost 13 bases, and 10 bases stayed unmatched. This chain's CDR3 is CATSRGSGTDHQFF. CDR3 bases: TGTGCCACCAGCAGAGGCTCCGGGACAGATCATCAGTTCTTC.